A selection of T cell receptor beta chains follows, all from one sample in a study of blood T cell repertoires in COVID-19. Profiled with immunoSEQ multiplex PCR; TCRdb holds only in-frame clones, not every one. The table lists 200,000 to 300,000 clones, around 87% of them singletons, with less than 4% in the top ten. Sequenced: peripheral blood. The receptors originated from a woman under 40 who had recovered from COVID-19. The CDR3 runs from the conserved cysteine through the conserved F or W. A D gene is named only where the DNA matches it firmly. Some rows mark clone size as missing; the rest say once, few, many or name a class of expanded clone.

TRBV7-7	TRBJ2-2	13	-	-	TGTGCCAGCAGCTTGGGGCCCTCCGGGGAGCTGTTTTTT	CASSLGPSGELFF
TRBV12-3/TRBV12-4	TRBJ1-1	12	-	TRBD1	TGTGCCAGCAGTCACCCGGGACAGGGGACTTTCTTT	CASSHPGQGTFF
TRBV20-1	TRBJ1-2	14	-	TRBD1	TGCAGTGCTAGTTGGGACAGGAAAGAATATGGCTACACCTTC	CSASWDRKEYGYTF
TRBV7-3	TRBJ2-7	15	once	-	TGTGCCAGCAGCTTTGGTCCTCCCAGCTCCTACGAGCAGTACTTC	CASSFGPPSSYEQYF
TRBV29-1	TRBJ1-4	13	-	-	TGCAGCGTTAAACAGGGATCTAATGAAAAACTGTTTTTT	CSVKQGSNEKLFF
TRBV11-2	TRBJ2-1	14	-	-	TGTGCCAGCAGCTTAGGACAAGGGGTCAATGAGCAGTTCTTC	CASSLGQGVNEQFF
TRBV3-1/TRBV3-2	TRBJ2-7	14	-	-	TGTGCCAGCAGCCTGGACACGAGCTCCTACGAGCAGTACTTC	CASSLDTSSYEQYF
TRBV9	TRBJ2-7	16	-	TRBD1	TGTGCCAGCAGCCCGGGGGACAGGGGAAGCTCCTACGAGCAGTACTTC	CASSPGDRGSSYEQYF
TRBV4-3	TRBJ1-3	17	-	TRBD1	TGCGCCAGCAGCCCCCGAGGGCAGGGGGCAGGTGGAAACACCATATATTTT	CASSPRGQGAGGNTIYF
TRBV20-1	TRBJ2-2	14	-	TRBD1	TGCAGTGCTAGTAAGCCAGGGGGCACCGGGGAGCTGTTTTTT	CSASKPGGTGELFF
TRBV6-1	TRBJ1-3	14	-	-	TGTGCCAGCAGTGAAGGGACAGAGCGAAACACCATATATTTT	CASSEGTERNTIYF